The rows below give T cell receptor beta chains drawn from one sample of a study of siplizumab effects on memory and regulatory T cells. The repertoire was sequenced with immunoSEQ multiplex PCR; TCRdb's copy has only in-frame clones and lacks some. The table shows around 26,000 clones, with about 79% occurring only once. The sample comprised memory CD4+ T cells sorted from blood. All receptors derive from a human donor in good health. The CDR3 runs from the conserved cysteine through the conserved F or W. Fields, in order: clone size, D gene, J gene, V gene, CDR3 protein, CDR3 DNA. The D gene is left open where the match is weak. Clone size is stated in some rows and not others, as once, few, many or a class when expanded.

once - TRBJ2-3 TRBV7-3 CASSLRGGASGTDTQYF TGTGCCAGCAGCCTCAGGGGGGGGGCCTCGGGCACAGATACGCAGTATTTT
- TRBD2 TRBJ2-1 TRBV7-2 CASSPRAGGYEQFF TGTGCCAGCAGCCCCAGAGCGGGGGGCTATGAGCAGTTCTTC
- - TRBJ2-7 TRBV7-2 CASSLTGIYEQYF TGTGCCAGCAGCTTAACCGGGATCTACGAGCAGTACTTC
- - TRBJ2-5 TRBV6-1 CASSVYLGGETQYF TGTGCCAGCAGTGTATACTTAGGTGGAGAGACCCAGTACTTC
- - TRBJ2-2 TRBV7-2 CASSLYGSPGELFF TGTGCCAGCAGCTTGTACGGATCACCCGGGGAGCTGTTTTTT
- - TRBJ1-5 TRBV30 CAWGTGYSNQPQHF TGTGCCTGGGGGACGGGGTATAGCAATCAGCCCCAGCATTTT
- TRBD1 TRBJ2-7 TRBV7-7 CASSSSMTGIEQYF TGTGCTAGCAGCTCATCAATGACAGGGATTGAGCAGTACTTC
- - TRBJ2-5 TRBV9 CASTLDGGSETQYF TGTGCCAGCACCCTAGATGGGGGGTCAGAGACCCAGTACTTC
- - TRBJ1-3 TRBV5-1 CASSLDGDPGRNTIYF TGCGCCAGCAGCTTGGACGGGGACCCGGGGCGAAACACCATATATTTT
- - TRBJ1-5 TRBV10-3 CAISDLGGGNQPQHF TGTGCCATCAGTGACCTGGGGGGGGGCAATCAGCCCCAGCATTTT
- - TRBJ1-5 TRBV28 CASSLSVSSNQPQHF TGTGCCAGCAGTTTGTCAGTTTCTTCCAATCAGCCCCAGCATTTT
- - TRBJ1-4 TRBV11-1 CASSLSPDTSEKLFF TGTGCCAGCAGCTTATCCCCCGACACGAGCGAAAAACTGTTTTTT
- - TRBJ2-1 TRBV4-3 CASSQGRRTLGFF TGCGCCAGCAGCCAGGGGCGGCGGACCTTGGGGTTCTTC
- TRBD1 TRBJ2-1 TRBV28 CASSPSGQGKNEQFF TGTGCCAGCAGTCCCTCCGGACAGGGGAAAAATGAGCAGTTCTTC
- - TRBJ1-1 TRBV7-9 CASSLGRVNTEAFF TGTGCCAGCAGCTTGGGACGGGTGAACACTGAAGCTTTCTTT
- - TRBJ1-1 TRBV4-1 CASSQDGRNLMNTEAFF TGCGCCAGCAGCCAAGATGGGCGGAATCTAATGAACACTGAAGCTTTCTTT
- TRBD1 TRBJ1-2 TRBV7-9 CASSRGQGPFGGYTF TGTGCCAGCAGCAGGGGACAGGGCCCCTTTGGGGGCTACACCTTC
- TRBD1 TRBJ2-5 TRBV5-1 CASSLGDSAETQYF TGCGCCAGCAGCTTGGGGGACAGCGCAGAGACCCAGTACTTC
- TRBD1 TRBJ1-5 TRBV7-9 CASSLDRGGQPQHF TGTGCCAGCAGTTTAGACAGGGGAGGTCAGCCCCAGCATTTT
- - TRBJ2-3 TRBV11-2 CASSFSTGRALTDTQYF TGTGCCAGCAGCTTCTCGACGGGGCGGGCCCTCACAGATACGCAGTATTTT
few - TRBJ1-2 TRBV7-8 CASSSAGANYGYTF TGTGCCAGCAGCTCCGCGGGAGCTAACTATGGCTACACCTTC
- TRBD2 TRBJ2-1 TRBV28 CASRLLAGVNEQFF TGTGCCAGCAGGCTACTAGCGGGAGTTAATGAGCAGTTCTTC
- - TRBJ1-2 TRBV12-5 CASGSLSGYTF TGTGCTAGTGGCTCGTTATCCGGCTACACCTTC
few - TRBJ1-4 TRBV30 CAWSVQGTATNEKLFF TGTGCCTGGAGTGTACAAGGAACTGCAACTAATGAAAAACTGTTTTTT
- - TRBJ2-5 TRBV6-1 CASRPWKQETQYF TGTGCCAGCAGACCCTGGAAACAAGAGACCCAGTACTTC
- TRBD1 TRBJ1-2 TRBV4-2 CASSRPGQEGYGYTF TGTGCCAGCAGCCGCCCGGGACAGGAGGGCTATGGCTACACCTTC
- - TRBJ1-5 TRBV12-5 CASDSPRRNHGNQPQHF TGTGCTAGTGACTCACCCCGGCGGAACCATGGCAATCAGCCCCAGCATTTT
- - TRBJ2-7 TRBV28 CASSLLASSYEQYF TGTGCCAGCAGTTTGCTTGCTAGCTCCTACGAGCAGTACTTC
- TRBD2 TRBJ2-5 TRBV4-2 CASSQGTGGPEETQYF TGTGCCAGCAGCCAAGGAACGGGAGGGCCGGAGGAGACCCAGTACTTC
- - TRBJ2-6 TRBV5-1 CASSFSAGTGANVLTF TGCGCCAGCAGCTTTAGTGCAGGGACTGGGGCCAACGTCCTGACTTTC
- TRBD2 TRBJ2-7 TRBV25-1 CASSALLAGAGEQYF TGTGCCAGCAGTGCCCTACTAGCGGGAGCTGGGGAGCAGTACTTC
- - TRBJ2-7 TRBV7-2 CASSGRAPSSEQYF TGTGCCAGCAGTGGGCGGGCCCCCTCCTCCGAGCAGTACTTC
- TRBD2 TRBJ2-7 TRBV7-8 CASSSGLALDEQYF TGTGCCAGCAGCTCGGGACTAGCGCTCGACGAGCAGTACTTC
- - TRBJ2-4 TRBV19 CASSVRTGDGNIQYF TGTGCCAGTAGTGTTCGGACCGGAGATGGGAACATTCAGTACTTC
- - TRBJ1-5 TRBV7-9 CASSLRSPQHF TGTGCCAGCAGCTTGCGATCCCCCCAGCATTTT
- TRBD2 TRBJ2-7 TRBV14 CASSPRLAGGYEQYF TGTGCCAGCAGCCCTCGACTAGCGGGAGGCTACGAGCAGTACTTC
- TRBD1 TRBJ1-1 TRBV7-2 CASITDRLNTEAFF TGTGCCAGCATTACGGACAGGTTAAACACTGAAGCTTTCTTT
- - TRBJ1-2 TRBV5-4 CASSLARGANYGYTF TGTGCCAGCAGCTTGGCACGGGGAGCTAACTATGGCTACACCTTC
- - TRBJ2-1 TRBV7-3 CASSLDRNNEQFF TGTGCCAGCAGCTTAGACAGAAACAATGAGCAGTTCTTC
- - TRBJ2-3 TRBV18 CASSPDSDTQYF TGTGCCAGCTCACCCGACAGTGATACGCAGTATTTT
- - TRBJ1-2 TRBV6-1 CASTGYLGDGYTF TGTGCCAGCACGGGGTATCTGGGGGATGGCTACACCTTC
few - TRBJ1-1 TRBV19 CASSIAGGMNTEAFF TGTGCCAGTAGTATAGCGGGAGGGATGAACACTGAAGCTTTCTTT
- - TRBJ1-1 TRBV6-5 CASAYKGGTEAFF TGTGCCAGCGCTTATAAGGGGGGGACTGAAGCTTTCTTT
once TRBD1 TRBJ1-5 TRBV28 CASSPDRGRQPQHF TGTGCCAGCAGCCCTGACAGGGGAAGGCAGCCCCAGCATTTT
few TRBD1 TRBJ1-2 TRBV6-5 CASTLRGTGGGYTF TGTGCCAGCACCCTTCGGGGGACAGGGGGTGGCTACACCTTC
- - TRBJ2-3 TRBV19 CASSIKLADTQYF TGTGCCAGTAGTATAAAGCTCGCAGATACGCAGTATTTT
few - TRBJ2-3 TRBV9 CASSVHPTNRDTQYF TGTGCCAGCAGCGTCCACCCTACCAACCGCGATACGCAGTATTTT
- - TRBJ1-1 TRBV7-8 CASSFGEDTEAFF TGTGCCAGCAGCTTTGGGGAGGACACTGAAGCTTTCTTT
- - TRBJ1-6 TRBV30 CAWSFEGGARSPLHF TGTGCCTGGAGCTTTGAAGGGGGGGCCAGGTCACCCCTCCACTTT
medium-sized - TRBJ1-2 TRBV11-1 CASSSAGANYGYTF TGTGCCAGCAGCTCCGCGGGAGCTAACTATGGCTACACCTTC
- - TRBJ1-2 TRBV6-5 CASRAPGEDYGYTF TGTGCCAGCAGAGCCCCCGGGGAGGACTATGGCTACACCTTC
- - TRBJ2-7 TRBV6-5 CASSYLGEQYF TGTGCCAGCAGTTATCTAGGCGAGCAGTACTTC